These 26 T cell receptor beta chains share one sample of origin, sequenced in a study of blood T cell repertoires in COVID-19. Generated by immunoSEQ multiplex PCR, the TCRdb table keeps only in-frame clones and is missing some. The table records some 300,000 clones, roughly 88% of them present only once. The sequenced sample was peripheral blood. The receptors shown here come from a woman between 25 and 40 years old who had recovered from COVID-19.

The V gene is TRBV14, the J gene TRBJ2-3, with 14 bases identical to TRBD2. Germline V gene sequence: CDR1 SGHDN, CDR2 FVKESK. This CDR3 contains 17 residues. The junction had 4 bases not matched to a gene; V was cut back by 2 bases and J by 3 bases. This CDR3 reads CASSQRLAGGRTDTQYF. CDR3 coding DNA: TGTGCCAGCAGCCAACGACTAGCGGGGGGGAGGACAGATACGCAGTATTTT.

This clone was recorded only once. This rearrangement joins TRBV6-5 to TRBJ2-7, with 7 bases fitting TRBD1. The CDR3 totals 13 residues. V lost 2 bases and J lost 3; bases outside the gene matches: 1. The germline CDR1 and CDR2 sequences are MNHEY and SVGAGI. In DNA, the CDR3 is TGTGCCAGCAGTTACAGACAGGGCTACGAGCAGTACTTC. Amino acid sequence: CASSYRQGYEQYF.

This rearrangement joins TRBV6-6 to TRBJ2-2, with unresolved D. Germline V gene data show CDR1 as MNHNY and CDR2 as SVGAGI (reference sequence). The CDR3 is 13 residues long. Trimming stripped 4 bases from V and 5 bases from J, with 8 bases between. The CDR3 DNA sequence: TGTGCCAGCAGTTGGCAGTATACCGGGGAGCTGTTTTTT. Translating gives CASSWQYTGELFF.

The genes are TRBV7-2 and TRBJ2-7; 8 bases agree with TRBD2. From germline, CDR1 is SGHTA and CDR2 FQGNSA. CDR3 size: 16 residues. Trimming took 5 bases from V and 2 from J; bases not matched to a gene: 11. The CDR3 is CASSPRQAGDPYEQYF. DNA of the CDR3: TGTGCCAGCAGCCCCCGGCAAGCGGGGGATCCCTACGAGCAGTACTTC. The whole variable domain, remainder taken from reference TRBV7-2 and TRBJ2-7, is GAGVSQSPSNKVTEKGKDVELRCDPISGHTALYWYRQSLGQGLEFLIYFQGNSAPDKSGLPSDRFSAERTGGSVSTLTIQRTQQEDSAVYLCASSPRQAGDPYEQYFGPGTRLTVT.

This rearrangement joins TRBV7-6 to TRBJ1-1, with D uncertain. CDR3 length equals 16 residues. Looked up from germline, CDR1 is SGHVS and CDR2 is FNYEAQ. V dropped 2 bases and J dropped 4 bases, with 17 bases sitting between them. CDR3 protein: CASSLLVSGRGTEAFF. The CDR3 DNA reads TGTGCCAGCAGCTTACTCGTGAGTGGTCGGGGCACTGAAGCTTTCTTT.

V and J are TRBV9 and TRBJ1-1, with TRBD1 as a possible D gene (5 bases). V was trimmed by 0 bases and J by 0 bases, leaving 15 bases between them. The CDR3 sequence is 17 residues long. Germline V gene sequence: CDR1 SGDLS, CDR2 YYNGEE. Here the CDR3 DNA reads TGTGCCAGCAGCGTAGGACTCACCGGGGGGGTGAACACTGAAGCTTTCTTT. It codes for CASSVGLTGGVNTEAFF. The variable domain in full, completed from reference TRBV9 and TRBJ1-1, reads DSGVTQTPKHLITATGQRVTLRCSPRSGDLSVYWYQQSLDQGLQFLIQYYNGEERAKGNILERFSAQQFPDLHSELNLSSLELGDSALYFCASSVGLTGGVNTEAFFGQGTRLTVV.

The rearrangement links TRBV4-2 to TRBJ2-5; 11 positions match TRBD2. Germline values: CDR1 LGHNA, CDR2 YNFKEQ. The length of the CDR3 is 16 residues. V lost 0 bases and J lost 5; bases outside the gene matches: 5. The CDR3 region is CASSQELAGGRETQYF. The CDR3 bases are TGTGCCAGCAGCCAAGAGTTAGCGGGGGGGCGGGAGACCCAGTACTTC.

V usage is TRBV30 and J usage is TRBJ2-5; D is possibly TRBD1 (6 bases). Germline values: CDR1 GTSNPN, CDR2 SVGIG (reference sequence). V shed 0 bases and J shed 4 bases, with 15 bases lying between them. The CDR3 is 15 residues long. This CDR3 reads CAWSVPTGIRETQYF. DNA for the CDR3: TGTGCCTGGAGTGTTCCAACAGGGATCCGAGAGACCCAGTACTTC.

The chain joins TRBV28 to TRBJ2-7; D is perhaps TRBD1 (5 bases). Germline V lookup: CDR1 MDHEN, CDR2 SYDVKM. Deletions cut 8 bases from V and 0 bases from J, with 11 bases between. The CDR3 spans 13 residues. DNA of the CDR3: TGTGCCAGCGCCGGACACCGCTCCTACGAGCAGTACTTC. It encodes CASAGHRSYEQYF.

The chain couples TRBV6-5 to TRBJ1-4; D unclear. The V gene lost 4 bases and the J gene lost 5 bases, with 14 bases spanning the gap. The length of the CDR3 is 15 residues. The germline CDR1 and CDR2 sequences are MNHEY and SVGAGI. CDR3 loop: CASSSRREGNEKLFF. The CDR3 DNA sequence: TGTGCCAGCAGTTCTAGGAGGGAAGGGAATGAAAAACTGTTTTTT.

In its sample, this clone was seen once. The chain employs TRBV14 and TRBJ2-7; 9 positions agree with TRBD1. From germline, CDR1 is SGHDN and CDR2 FVKESK. The CDR3 runs to 16 residues. V was pared by 1 base and J by 5 bases, with 9 bases of the junction left unmatched. CDR3 amino acids: CASSQGTGTGNHEQYF. The CDR3 nucleotides are TGTGCCAGCAGCCAAGGAACCGGGACAGGGAACCACGAGCAGTACTTC.

The chain is built from TRBV5-1 and TRBJ1-5; D remains unclear. Trimming stripped 3 bases from V and 7 bases from J, with 17 bases between. The CDR3 covers 15 residues. Germline V gives CDR1 SGHRS, CDR2 YFSETQ. In nucleotides, the CDR3 is TGCGCCAGCAGCTCCGGACCCGACACTAGGCAGCCCCAGCATTTT. Protein sequence: CASSSGPDTRQPQHF.

This rearrangement joins TRBV5-4 to TRBJ1-3; a possible D gene is TRBD1 (5 bases). The CDR3 spans 18 residues. V was pared by 3 bases and J by 0 bases, with 19 bases between. CDR1 is SGHNT, CDR2 YYREEE, per germline (reference sequence). The CDR3 protein is CASSSGVLKADSGNTIYF. CDR3 sequence (DNA): TGTGCCAGCAGCTCGGGGGTGTTGAAGGCAGACTCTGGAAACACCATATATTTT.

The chain is built from TRBV6-4 and TRBJ2-2, with 7 bases lining up with TRBD1. The CDR3 has 16 residues. From germline, CDR1 is MRHNA and CDR2 SNTAGT. J gave up 4 bases and V 6 bases, and 11 bases lay outside the gene matches. Written as DNA, the CDR3 is TGTGCCAGCAGCCCCGAGGGGGACAGAACCACCGGGGAGCTGTTTTTT. Amino acid sequence: CASSPEGDRTTGELFF.

This clone was picked up a small number of times. The chain employs TRBV5-4 and TRBJ2-7, with 7 nucleotides matching TRBD2. The V and J ends lost 5 bases and 7 bases, in that order; junction bases with no gene match: 3. Germline V gene lookup returns CDR1 SGHNT and CDR2 YYREEE (reference sequence). The CDR3 is made up of 11 amino acids. CDR3 nucleotide sequence: TGTGCCAGCAGGGGGGGAGGGGAGCAGTACTTC. Its protein product is CASRGGGEQYF.

The rearrangement joins TRBV7-8 to TRBJ1-4; the match to TRBD1 covers 9 bases. The V segment lost 3 bases and the J segment 2 bases; nucleotides outside the gene matches: 16. Germline V CDR1 and CDR2: SGHVS, FQNEAQ. CDR3 length: 20 amino acids. CDR3 DNA sequence: TGTGCCAGCAGCTTCGAGCCCCGGGACAGGGAAGAATCCACTAATGAAAAACTGTTTTTT. Amino acids: CASSFEPRDREESTNEKLFF. The whole variable domain, filled in from reference TRBV7-8 and TRBJ1-4, reads GAGVSQSPRYKVAKRGQDVALRCDPISGHVSLFWYQQALGQGPEFLTYFQNEAQLDKSGLPSDRFFAERPEGSVSTLKIQRTQQEDSAVYLCASSFEPRDREESTNEKLFFGSGTQLSVL.

In nucleotides, the CDR3 is TGTGCCACCAGCGGATACAGGGTTGCCAAAAACATTCAGTACTTC. Amino acid sequence: CATSGYRVAKNIQYF. V is TRBV15 and J is TRBJ2-4, with a possible D match to TRBD1 (6 bases). Trimming took off 5 bases at V and 1 base at J, with 12 bases between the two ends. The CDR3 runs to 15 residues. Germline CDR1 and CDR2: LNHNV and YYDKDF (reference sequence).

The chain joins TRBV7-9 to TRBJ2-7; 9 bases are a match to TRBD2. The trim removed 4 bases at V and 2 bases at J, leaving 18 bases unmatched. Germline-derived CDR1 and CDR2 are SEHNR and FQNEAQ (reference sequence). The CDR3 runs to 19 residues. Here the CDR3 reads CASSSLGSGRSLQTYEQYF. For the CDR3, the DNA is TGTGCCAGCAGCTCACTTGGTAGCGGGAGAAGTTTACAGACCTACGAGCAGTACTTC.

The gene calls are TRBV10-1 and TRBJ1-5; the D gene is possibly TRBD1 (6 bases). Per germline, CDR1 WNHNN and CDR2 SYGVQD (reference sequence). V was clipped by 5 bases and J by 2 bases, with 16 bases between them. This CDR3 comprises 16 residues. CDR3 residues: CASSKQGEVGNQPQHF. CDR3 in DNA: TGCGCCAGCAGTAAACAGGGTGAGGTCGGCAATCAGCCCCAGCATTTT.

The chain uses TRBV4-1 and TRBJ2-2; TRBD2 matches 10 bases. The CDR3 is 16 amino acids. J gave up 1 base and V 4 bases, and 3 bases lay outside the gene matches. In germline, CDR1 is MGHRA, CDR2 YSYEKL. CDR3: CASSPRTSGNTGELFF. The CDR3 region has the DNA TGCGCCAGCAGCCCCCGGACTAGCGGGAACACCGGGGAGCTGTTTTTT.

The chain is built from TRBV7-8 and TRBJ1-1; 7 nucleotides line up with TRBD1. The J segment lost 5 bases and the V segment lost 5 bases, leaving 8 bases of the junction unmatched. Germline assignment: CDR1 SGHVS and CDR2 FQNEAQ. This CDR3 has 14 amino acids. In nucleotides, the CDR3 is TGTGCCAGCAGCCCCCCCAGGGGGGAGACTGAAGCTTTCTTT. It translates to CASSPPRGETEAFF.

V is TRBV19 and J is TRBJ1-2; D possibly corresponds to TRBD1 (5 bases). CDR3 length: 16 amino acids. CDR1 and CDR2 (germline): LNHDA, SQIVND (reference sequence). The ends were cut back, 6 bases at V and 3 bases at J, with 20 bases in the middle. The CDR3 nucleotides read TGTGCCAGTAGCCGCCTGGTGGAGGGGCAACACTATGGCTACACCTTC. This codes for CASSRLVEGQHYGYTF.

J is TRBJ2-3 and V is TRBV9; D ambiguous. Trimming left V 3 bases short and J 2 bases short, with 13 bases between. CDR3 length: 15 residues. Germline V gene lookup returns CDR1 SGDLS and CDR2 YYNGEE. CDR3 sequence reads: CASSAIPVYTDTQYF. Written as DNA, the CDR3 is TGTGCCAGCAGCGCTATTCCGGTGTACACAGATACGCAGTATTTT. The whole variable domain, filled in from reference TRBV9 and TRBJ2-3, reads DSGVTQTPKHLITATGQRVTLRCSPRSGDLSVYWYQQSLDQGLQFLIQYYNGEERAKGNILERFSAQQFPDLHSELNLSSLELGDSALYFCASSAIPVYTDTQYFGPGTRLTVL.

This clone was counted ten times or more. The rearrangement links TRBV12-3 or TRBV12-4 to TRBJ1-2, with TRBD1 identical over 7 bases. The CDR3 spans 11 residues. The V segment lost 1 base and the J segment 14 bases; nucleotides outside the gene matches: 4. The chain's CDR3 is CASSLGTGLTF. In nucleotides, the CDR3 is TGTGCCAGCAGTTTAGGGACAGGCCTTACCTTC.

This rearrangement joins TRBV2 to TRBJ1-2, with 11 bases lining up with TRBD1. The CDR3 is 13 residues long. Germline CDR1 and CDR2: SNHLY and FYNNEI. Unmatched junction bases numbered 1, after V lost 6 bases and J lost 4 bases. The CDR3 loop is CASRDRGLYGYTF. In DNA form, the CDR3 reads TGTGCCAGCAGGGACAGGGGGCTCTATGGCTACACCTTC.

This clone occurred a few times. CDR3 DNA sequence: TGTGCCAGCAGCGCGGACAGGGATCAGCCCCAGCATTTT. This sequence encodes CASSADRDQPQHF. The V and J genes are TRBV6-5 and TRBJ1-5; 8 positions match TRBD1. Germline assignment: CDR1 MNHEY and CDR2 SVGAGI. The CDR3 is 13 amino acids. V lost 6 bases to trimming and J lost 5 bases; unmatched junction nucleotides: 3.